Below, 9 T cell receptor beta chains from the same sample are listed, as sequenced in a study of T cell changes during pregnancy in multiple sclerosis. TCRdb's table, derived via immunoSEQ multiplex PCR, lists solely in-frame clones and lacks some. The sample has 55,000 to 70,000 clones, 85% to 95% seen once; the top ten hold under 0.35%. Material: CD4+ T cells from peripheral blood mononuclear cells, obtained after pregnancy. The source is a female donor with multiple sclerosis, enrolled in a pregnancy study.

The chain uses TRBV6-5 and TRBJ2-1; 12 nucleotides line up with TRBD2. Germline values: CDR1 MNHEY, CDR2 SVGAGI. Losses at the gene ends were 5 bases for V and 6 bases for J; bases not matched to a gene: 5. The CDR3 has 15 residues. The CDR3 is CASSTRTSGINEQFF. Written as DNA, the CDR3 is TGTGCCAGCAGTACCCGGACTAGCGGGATCAATGAGCAGTTCTTC.

V gene TRBV5-1 combines with J gene TRBJ2-5, with TRBD2 matching 12 bases. From germline, CDR1 is SGHRS and CDR2 YFSETQ. CDR3 size: 17 residues. The V and J ends lost 1 base and 5 bases, in that order; junction bases with no gene match: 9. The CDR3: CASSLTPSGGAAETQYF. CDR3 bases: TGCGCCAGCAGCTTGACGCCTAGCGGGGGGGCGGCGGAGACCCAGTACTTC.

The V and J genes are TRBV29-1 and TRBJ1-1; TRBD1 aligns across 7 bases. The ends lost 4 bases at V and 2 bases at J; junction bases unmatched: 13. Germline V gene sequence: CDR1 SQVTM, CDR2 ANQGSEA. This CDR3 is built from 16 residues. CDR3 sequence: CSVGGRPGGLNTEAFF. The CDR3 bases are TGCAGCGTTGGGGGTCGTCCAGGGGGTTTAAACACTGAAGCTTTCTTT.

The chain employs TRBV19 and TRBJ2-1, with D unresolved. The CDR3 extends over 15 amino acids. The germline gives CDR1 LNHDA, CDR2 SQIVND (reference sequence). Trimming took off 7 bases at V and 0 bases at J, with 13 bases between the two ends. The CDR3 region is CASNQAMGSYNEQFF. The CDR3 coding sequence is TGTGCCAGTAATCAGGCGATGGGCTCCTACAATGAGCAGTTCTTC.

V usage is TRBV2 and J usage is TRBJ2-7; 11 positions match TRBD1. V was pared by 5 bases and J by 5 bases, with 8 bases of the junction left unmatched. Germline V lookup: CDR1 SNHLY, CDR2 FYNNEI. The CDR3 contains 15 residues. The CDR3 DNA sequence: TGTGCCAGCAGTCCCGGGACAGGGGGTAAAGACGAGCAGTACTTC. It encodes CASSPGTGGKDEQYF.

This clone was seen just once. The chain is built from TRBV5-5 and TRBJ2-7; 10 bases are a match to TRBD1. J was trimmed by 5 bases and V by 4 bases; bases with no gene match: 9. The CDR3 is 15 amino acids. Germline V gene sequence: CDR1 SGHKS, CDR2 YYEKEE (reference sequence). Here the CDR3 DNA reads TGTGCCAGCAGCCAGGTCCCGGGACAGGGGAACGAGCAGTACTTC. It yields the protein CASSQVPGQGNEQYF.

The gene calls are TRBV28 and TRBJ1-5, with 8 bases that match TRBD1. The CDR3 length is 14 residues. The trim removed 6 bases at V and 6 bases at J, leaving 7 bases unmatched. Germline V CDR1 and CDR2: MDHEN, SYDVKM. This CDR3 reads CASRSTGDGQPQHF. CDR3 nucleotide sequence: TGTGCCAGCAGATCGACAGGGGACGGTCAGCCCCAGCATTTT. The full variable domain, completed using reference TRBV28 and TRBJ1-5, is DVKVTQSSRYLVKRTGEKVFLECVQDMDHENMFWYRQDPGLGLRLIYFSYDVKMKEKGDIPEGYSVSREKKERFSLILESASTNQTSMYLCASRSTGDGQPQHFGDGTRLSIL.

The chain carries TRBV11-2 and TRBJ2-3, with a possible D match to TRBD2 (5 bases). With 7 bases removed from V and 1 base from J, the gap between germline ends came to 15 bases. CDR1 SGHAT and CDR2 FQNNGV come from the germline V gene. This CDR3 spans 15 amino acids. The CDR3 region has the DNA TGTGCCAGCACCTGGAGAGGGCAGGGCACAGATACGCAGTATTTT. Protein sequence: CASTWRGQGTDTQYF. Full variable domain (missing parts from reference TRBV11-2 and TRBJ2-3): EAGVAQSPRYKIIEKRQSVAFWCNPISGHATLYWYQQILGQGPKLLIQFQNNGVVDDSQLPKDRFSAERLKGVDSTLKIQPAKLEDSAVYLCASTWRGQGTDTQYFGPGTRLTVL.

The gene calls are TRBV6-6 and TRBJ2-2; 7 bases map to TRBD2. Unmatched junction bases numbered 14, after V lost 7 bases and J lost 6 bases. This CDR3 is 16 amino acids long. Looked up from germline, CDR1 is MNHNY and CDR2 is SVGAGI (reference sequence). CDR3: CASTPRTGGGAGELFF. CDR3 nucleotide sequence: TGTGCCAGCACCCCCCGGACGGGCGGGGGAGCCGGGGAGCTGTTTTTT.